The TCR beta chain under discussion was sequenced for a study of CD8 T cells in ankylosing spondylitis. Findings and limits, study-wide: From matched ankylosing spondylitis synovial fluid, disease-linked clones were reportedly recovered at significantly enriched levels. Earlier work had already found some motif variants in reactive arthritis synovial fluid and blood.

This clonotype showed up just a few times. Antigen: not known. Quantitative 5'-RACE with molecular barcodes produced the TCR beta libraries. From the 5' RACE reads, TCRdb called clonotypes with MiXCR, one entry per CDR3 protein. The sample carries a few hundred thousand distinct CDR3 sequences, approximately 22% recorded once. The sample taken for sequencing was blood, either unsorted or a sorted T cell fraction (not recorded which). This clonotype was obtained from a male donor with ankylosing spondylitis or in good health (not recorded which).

The CDR3 sequence is CATSRDSPGVGETQYF. The CDR3 DNA follows: TGTGCCACCAGCAGAGATTCCCCAGGGGTCGGAGAGACCCAGTACTTC. This chain connects TRBV15 to TRBJ2-5; a possible D gene is TRBD1 (6 bases). Germline V gives CDR1 LNHNV, CDR2 YYDKDF (reference sequence). V lost 0 bases and J 4 bases, leaving 15 bases between the germline ends. The CDR3 runs to 16 residues.